This T cell receptor beta chain was captured by sequencing in a study of T cells in Graves' hyperthyroidism and ophthalmopathy. On the study more broadly: It was at initial diagnosis, before any treatment, that peripheral blood was collected.

TCR beta CDR3 sequences were amplified from RNA transcripts. The HTBI primer set was used in a first-round RT-PCR of the TCR CDR3. TCRdb recomputed calls from the multiplex PCR reads with MiXCR, one row per CDR3 protein. This table holds about 740,000 distinct CDR3 sequences, around 15% found once. The CDR3 has 14 residues. The V end was cut by 5 bases, the J end by 1 base, with 11 bases between. This clonotype was seen many times. Clinical symptoms, serum thyroxine and TRAb, thyroid ultrasound and orbital computed tomography were used for the diagnoses. The clonotype was recovered from a woman aged 18-29 years with Graves' hyperthyroidism. V is TRBV12-3 or TRBV12-4 and J is TRBJ1-1; D is unclear. The specimen was blood. CDR3 region: CASSLVEANTEAFF. CDR3 nucleotides: TGTGCCAGCAGTCTCGTTGAGGCGAACACTGAAGCTTTCTTT.